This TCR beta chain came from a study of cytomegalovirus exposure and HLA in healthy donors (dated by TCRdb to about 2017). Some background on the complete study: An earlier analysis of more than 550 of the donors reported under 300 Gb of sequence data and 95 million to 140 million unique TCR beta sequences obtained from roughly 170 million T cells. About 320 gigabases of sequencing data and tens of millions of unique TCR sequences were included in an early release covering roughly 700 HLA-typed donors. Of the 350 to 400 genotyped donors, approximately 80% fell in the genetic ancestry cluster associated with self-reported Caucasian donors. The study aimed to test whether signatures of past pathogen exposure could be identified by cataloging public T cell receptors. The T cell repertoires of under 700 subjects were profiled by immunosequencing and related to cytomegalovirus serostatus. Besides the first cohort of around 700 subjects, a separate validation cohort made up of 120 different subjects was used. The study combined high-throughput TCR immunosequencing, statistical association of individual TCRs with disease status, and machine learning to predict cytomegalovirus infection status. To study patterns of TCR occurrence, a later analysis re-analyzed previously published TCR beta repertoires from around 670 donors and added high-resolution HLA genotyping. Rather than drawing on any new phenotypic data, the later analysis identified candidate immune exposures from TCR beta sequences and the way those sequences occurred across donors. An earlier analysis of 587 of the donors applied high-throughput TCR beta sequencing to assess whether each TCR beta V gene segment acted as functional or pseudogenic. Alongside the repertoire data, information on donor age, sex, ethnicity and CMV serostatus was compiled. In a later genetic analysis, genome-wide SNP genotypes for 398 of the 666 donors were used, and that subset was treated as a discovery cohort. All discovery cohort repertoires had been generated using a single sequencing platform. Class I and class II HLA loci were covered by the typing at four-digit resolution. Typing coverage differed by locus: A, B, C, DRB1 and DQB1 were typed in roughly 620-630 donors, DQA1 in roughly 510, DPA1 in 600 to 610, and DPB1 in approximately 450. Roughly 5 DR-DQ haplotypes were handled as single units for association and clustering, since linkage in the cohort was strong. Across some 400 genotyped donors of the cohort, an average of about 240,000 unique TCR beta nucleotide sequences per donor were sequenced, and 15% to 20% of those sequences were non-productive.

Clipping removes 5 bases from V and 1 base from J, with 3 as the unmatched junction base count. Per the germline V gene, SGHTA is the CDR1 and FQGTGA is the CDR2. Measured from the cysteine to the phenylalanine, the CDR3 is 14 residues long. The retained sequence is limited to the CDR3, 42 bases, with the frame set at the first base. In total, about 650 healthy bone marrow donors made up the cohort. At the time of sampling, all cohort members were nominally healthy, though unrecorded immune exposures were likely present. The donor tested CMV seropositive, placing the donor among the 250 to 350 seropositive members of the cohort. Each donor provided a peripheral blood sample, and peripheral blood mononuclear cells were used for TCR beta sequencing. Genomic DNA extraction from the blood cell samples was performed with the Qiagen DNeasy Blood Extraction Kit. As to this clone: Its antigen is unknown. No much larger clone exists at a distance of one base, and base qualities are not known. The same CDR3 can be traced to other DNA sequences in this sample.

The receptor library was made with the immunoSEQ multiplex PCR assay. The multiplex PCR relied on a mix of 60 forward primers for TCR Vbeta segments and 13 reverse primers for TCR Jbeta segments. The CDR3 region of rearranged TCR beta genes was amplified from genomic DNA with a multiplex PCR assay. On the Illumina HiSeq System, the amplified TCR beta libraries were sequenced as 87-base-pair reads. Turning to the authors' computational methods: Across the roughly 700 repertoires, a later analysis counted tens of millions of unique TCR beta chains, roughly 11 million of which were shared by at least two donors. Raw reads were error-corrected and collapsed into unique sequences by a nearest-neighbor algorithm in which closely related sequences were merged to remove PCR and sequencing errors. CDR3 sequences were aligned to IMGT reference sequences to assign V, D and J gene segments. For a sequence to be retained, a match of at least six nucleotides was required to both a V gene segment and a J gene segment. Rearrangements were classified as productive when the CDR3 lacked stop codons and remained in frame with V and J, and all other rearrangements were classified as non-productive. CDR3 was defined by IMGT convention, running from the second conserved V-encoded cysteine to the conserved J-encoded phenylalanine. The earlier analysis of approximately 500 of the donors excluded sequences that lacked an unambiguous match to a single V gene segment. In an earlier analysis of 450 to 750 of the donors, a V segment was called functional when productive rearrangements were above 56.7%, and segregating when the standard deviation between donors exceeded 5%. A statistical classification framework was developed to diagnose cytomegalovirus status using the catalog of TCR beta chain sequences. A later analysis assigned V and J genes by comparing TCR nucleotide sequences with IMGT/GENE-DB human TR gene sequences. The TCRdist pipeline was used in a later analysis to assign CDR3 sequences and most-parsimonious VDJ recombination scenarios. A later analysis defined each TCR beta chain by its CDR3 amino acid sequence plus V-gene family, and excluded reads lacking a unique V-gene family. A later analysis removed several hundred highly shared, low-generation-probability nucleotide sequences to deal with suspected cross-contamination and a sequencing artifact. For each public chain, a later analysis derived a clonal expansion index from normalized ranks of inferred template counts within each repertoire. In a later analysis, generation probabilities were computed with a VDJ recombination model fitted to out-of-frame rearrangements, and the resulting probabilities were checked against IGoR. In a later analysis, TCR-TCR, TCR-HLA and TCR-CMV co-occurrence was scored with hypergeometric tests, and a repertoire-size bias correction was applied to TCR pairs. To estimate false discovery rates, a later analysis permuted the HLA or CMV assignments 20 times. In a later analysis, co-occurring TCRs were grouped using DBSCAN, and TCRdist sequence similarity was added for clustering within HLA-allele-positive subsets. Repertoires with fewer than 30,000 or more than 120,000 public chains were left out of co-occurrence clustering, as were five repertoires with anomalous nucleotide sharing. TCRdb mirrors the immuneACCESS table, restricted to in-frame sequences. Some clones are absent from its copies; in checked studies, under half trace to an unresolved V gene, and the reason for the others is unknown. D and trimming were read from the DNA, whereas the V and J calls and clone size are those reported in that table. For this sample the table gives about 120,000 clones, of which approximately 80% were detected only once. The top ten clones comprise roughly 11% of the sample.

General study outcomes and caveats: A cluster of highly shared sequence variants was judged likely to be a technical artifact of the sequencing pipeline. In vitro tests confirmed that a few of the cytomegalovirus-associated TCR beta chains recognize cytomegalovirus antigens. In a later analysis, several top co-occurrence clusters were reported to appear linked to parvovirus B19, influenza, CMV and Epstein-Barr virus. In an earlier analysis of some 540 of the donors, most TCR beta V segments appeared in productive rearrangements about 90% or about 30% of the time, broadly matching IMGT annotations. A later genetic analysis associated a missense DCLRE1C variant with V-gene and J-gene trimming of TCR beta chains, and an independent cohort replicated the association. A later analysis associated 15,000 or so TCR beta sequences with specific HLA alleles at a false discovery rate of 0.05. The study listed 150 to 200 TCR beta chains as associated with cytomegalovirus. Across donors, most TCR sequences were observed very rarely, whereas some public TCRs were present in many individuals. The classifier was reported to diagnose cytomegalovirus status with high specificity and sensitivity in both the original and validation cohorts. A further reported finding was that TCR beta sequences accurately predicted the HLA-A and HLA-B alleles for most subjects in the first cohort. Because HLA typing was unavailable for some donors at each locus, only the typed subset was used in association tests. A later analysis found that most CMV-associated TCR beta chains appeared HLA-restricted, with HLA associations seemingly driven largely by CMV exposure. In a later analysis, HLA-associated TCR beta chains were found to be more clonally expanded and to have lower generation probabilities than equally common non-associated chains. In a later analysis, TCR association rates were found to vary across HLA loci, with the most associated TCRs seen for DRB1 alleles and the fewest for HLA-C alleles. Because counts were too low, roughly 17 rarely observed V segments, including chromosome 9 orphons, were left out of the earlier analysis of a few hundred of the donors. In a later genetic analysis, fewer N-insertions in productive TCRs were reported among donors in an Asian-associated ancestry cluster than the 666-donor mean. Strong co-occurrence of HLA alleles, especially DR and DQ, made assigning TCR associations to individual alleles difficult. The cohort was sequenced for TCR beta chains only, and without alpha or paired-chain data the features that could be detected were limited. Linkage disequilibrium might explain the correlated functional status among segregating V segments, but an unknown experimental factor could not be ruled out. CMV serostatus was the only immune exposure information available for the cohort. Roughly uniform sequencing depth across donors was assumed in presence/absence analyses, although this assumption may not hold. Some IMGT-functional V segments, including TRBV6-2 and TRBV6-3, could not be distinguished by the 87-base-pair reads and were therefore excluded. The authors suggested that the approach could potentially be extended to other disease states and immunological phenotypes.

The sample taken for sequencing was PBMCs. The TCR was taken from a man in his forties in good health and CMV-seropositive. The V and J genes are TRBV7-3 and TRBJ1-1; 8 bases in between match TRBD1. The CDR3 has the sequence CASSLGQGNTEAFF. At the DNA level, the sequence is TGTGCCAGCAGCCTAGGACAGGGGAACACTGAAGCTTTCTTT.